Described below is a single T cell receptor (beta chain) sequence and its context. Antigen unknown. Here immunoSEQ multiplex PCR was the method, and the copy in TCRdb shows in-frame clones only, minus some. The profile shows fewer than 85,000 clones, 85% to 95% of them singletons. This sample was included in a study of siplizumab effects on memory and regulatory T cells. Study results and caveats: Under siplizumab, alloreactive sequences traced to unstimulated CD4+ memory cells were significantly reduced. Mappable alloreactive CD4+ clones were on average about 70% Treg-derived with siplizumab, approximately 30% in controls. Whether proliferating Tregs in siplizumab cultures suppress was not functionally confirmed.

This receptor was identified in a human donor in good health. Specimen: CD8+ T cells sorted from blood.

The CDR3 is CASSLGRGPYEQYF. The CDR3 DNA reads as TGTGCCAGCAGCTTAGGCAGGGGGCCCTACGAGCAGTACTTC. This chain uses TRBV7-8 with TRBJ2-7; the match to TRBD1 covers 8 bases. Unmatched junction bases numbered 1, after V lost 1 base and J lost 2 bases. Germline V gene data show CDR1 as SGHVS and CDR2 as FQNEAQ. The CDR3 covers 14 residues.